This TCR beta chain was documented in a study of T cells in Graves' hyperthyroidism and ophthalmopathy. The wider study: At the time of initial diagnosis and before any treatment, peripheral blood was collected.

There are many counts of this clonotype. Its target is not known. Germline CDR1 DFQATT, CDR2 SNEGSKA (reference sequence). The length of the CDR3 is 14 residues. V dropped 0 bases and J dropped 3 bases, with 12 bases sitting between them. Study findings and constraints: Researchers found most expanded thyroid clonotypes above 0.001 in blood as well.

Lactation, pregnancy, other autoimmune disease or uncontrolled infection led to exclusion of patients. Using RNA transcripts as the source, TCR beta CDR3 regions were amplified. HTBI primers drove first-round RT-PCR of the TCR CDR3. From the multiplex PCR reads, TCRdb called clonotypes with MiXCR, one entry per CDR3 protein. The data show approximately 600,000 distinct CDR3 sequences, with around 20% seen just once and 30% to 40% held by the top ten. The chain couples TRBV20-1 to TRBJ2-7; D is unresolved. The source of this sequence is a man younger than 40 with Graves' ophthalmopathy. The sequenced sample consisted of blood. As DNA, the CDR3 is TGCAGTGCTAGAGACGCTCTCGACGTCTACGAGCAGTACTTC. Protein: CSARDALDVYEQYF.